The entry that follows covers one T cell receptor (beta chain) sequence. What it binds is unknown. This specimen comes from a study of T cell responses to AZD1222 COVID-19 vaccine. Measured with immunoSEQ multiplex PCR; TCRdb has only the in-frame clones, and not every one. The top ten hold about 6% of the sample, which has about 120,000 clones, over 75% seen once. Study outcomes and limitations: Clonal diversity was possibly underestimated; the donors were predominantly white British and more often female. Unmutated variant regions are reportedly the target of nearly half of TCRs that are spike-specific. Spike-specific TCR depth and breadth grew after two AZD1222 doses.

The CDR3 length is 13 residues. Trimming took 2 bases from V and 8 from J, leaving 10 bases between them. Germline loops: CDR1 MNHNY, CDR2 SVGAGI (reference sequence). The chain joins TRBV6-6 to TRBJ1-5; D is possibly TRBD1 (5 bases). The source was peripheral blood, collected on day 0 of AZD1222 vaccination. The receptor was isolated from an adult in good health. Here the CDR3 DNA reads TGTGCCAGCAGTTACGGGGGGAGGGAGCCCCAGCATTTT. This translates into CASSYGGREPQHF.